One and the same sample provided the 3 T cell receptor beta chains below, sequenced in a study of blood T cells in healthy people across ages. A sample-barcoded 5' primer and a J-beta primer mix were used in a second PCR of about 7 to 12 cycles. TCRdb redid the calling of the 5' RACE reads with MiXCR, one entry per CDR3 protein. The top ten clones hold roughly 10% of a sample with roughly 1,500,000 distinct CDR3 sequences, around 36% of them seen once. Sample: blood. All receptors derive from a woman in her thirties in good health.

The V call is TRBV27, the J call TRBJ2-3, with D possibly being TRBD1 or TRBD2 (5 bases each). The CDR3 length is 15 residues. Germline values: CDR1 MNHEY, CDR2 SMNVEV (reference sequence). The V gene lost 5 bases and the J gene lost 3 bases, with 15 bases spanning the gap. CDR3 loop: CASSIRRGETDTQYF. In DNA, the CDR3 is TGTGCCAGCAGTATACGAAGGGGAGAAACAGATACGCAGTATTTT.

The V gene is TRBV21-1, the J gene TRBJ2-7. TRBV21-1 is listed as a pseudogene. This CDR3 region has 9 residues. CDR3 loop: CAISCEQYF. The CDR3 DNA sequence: TGTGCCATCTCGTGCGAGCAGTACTTC.

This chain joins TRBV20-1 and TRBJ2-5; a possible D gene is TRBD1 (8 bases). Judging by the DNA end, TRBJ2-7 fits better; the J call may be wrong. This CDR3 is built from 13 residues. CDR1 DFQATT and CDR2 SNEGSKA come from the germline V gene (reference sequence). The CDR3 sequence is CSASGQGGREQYF. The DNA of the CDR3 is TGCAGCGCTTCCGGACAGGGAGGGCGCGAGCAGTACTTC.